This T cell receptor (beta chain) was found in a study of blood T cell repertoires in COVID-19. Background on the study: COVID-19 samples collected from the United States, Italy and Spain covered acute and convalescent phases. In each case, the material was cDNA or gDNA derived from T cells, B-cell-depleted T cells, or PBMCs.

Unmatched junction bases numbered 2, after V lost 0 bases and J lost 4 bases. The CDR3 is 15 residues long. Germline assignment: CDR1 SGHRS and CDR2 YFSETQ. Adults between about 18 and 95 years of age took part from under 30 US areas. This clone is a singleton in its sample. Authors' data handling: Cell counts per sample came from amplifying reference gene primers. Clones were read by immunoSEQ multiplex PCR, and TCRdb kept only the in-frame ones, dropping some. For V, J and clone size, that table is used; D and trimming come from the DNA. Counted here are around 200,000 clones, roughly nine tenths occurring once; the ten biggest clones make up 3% to 3.5%.

The gene calls are TRBV5-1 and TRBJ2-1; 9 bases align to TRBD2. The sequence was obtained from a woman between 50 and 59 years old in a cohort exposed to, infected with or recovered from COVID-19 (not recorded which). Sequenced: PBMCs or T cells enriched from blood (not recorded which). In DNA form, the CDR3 reads TGCGCCAGCAGCTTGGCGACTAGCGGATACAATGAGCAGTTCTTC. This translates into CASSLATSGYNEQFF.